This TCR beta chain appears in the sequencing data of a study of cytomegalovirus exposure and HLA in healthy donors. The PCR ran on 60 Vbeta and 13 Jbeta primers. Assay: immunoSEQ multiplex PCR; the TCRdb copy retains only in-frame clones and omits some. The table has around 150,000 clones, 70% to 90% seen once. Germline-derived CDR1 and CDR2 are SGHKS and YYEKEE (reference sequence). This CDR3 region has 16 residues. V gave up 3 bases and J gave up 3 bases; unmatched junction bases: 9. Sequencing input: PBMCs. The TCR comes from a woman in her thirties in good health and CMV-seronegative. V usage is TRBV5-5 and J usage is TRBJ2-7; 10 bases match TRBD1. The CDR3 loop is CASSYLGTGVGYEQYF. CDR3 DNA sequence: TGTGCCAGCAGCTACCTTGGGACAGGGGTTGGCTACGAGCAGTACTTC.